The TCR beta chain under discussion was sequenced for a study of T cells in Graves' hyperthyroidism and ophthalmopathy. In the study overall: Initial diagnosis, before any treatment, was when peripheral blood was collected.

Regions amplified from RNA transcripts were the TCR beta CDR3 regions. The HTBI primer set was used in a first-round RT-PCR of the TCR CDR3. MiXCR was run by TCRdb on the multiplex PCR reads, yielding one entry per CDR3 protein. The sample records fewer than 350,000 distinct CDR3 sequences, about a sixth being singletons. Whole-study results and caveats: A model of 13 V-J pairs discriminated ophthalmopathy from stable hyperthyroidism.

Under 3 months was the duration of disease in ophthalmopathy patients, who also had a Clinical Activity Score of at least 3 and a NOSPECS grade of at least 4. Investigators excluded patients with uncontrolled infection, other autoimmune disease, pregnancy or lactation. Germline lookup yields CDR1 SEHNR and CDR2 FQNEAQ (reference sequence). V was clipped by 7 bases and J by 1 base, with 11 bases between them. The CDR3 length is 13 residues. This clonotype was counted many times. The antigen is unknown. Sequenced: blood. This sequence joins TRBV7-9 and TRBJ2-7, with D perhaps TRBD2 (6 bases). This sequence originates from a woman in her thirties or forties with Graves' ophthalmopathy. CDR3 loop: CASTPGTSYEQYF. The DNA for the CDR3 is TGTGCCAGCACCCCCGGGACTTCCTACGAGCAGTACTTC.